This entry is about one TCR beta chain. The V end was cut by 7 bases, the J end by 5 bases, with 5 bases between. In germline, CDR1 is SEHNR, CDR2 FQNEAQ (reference sequence). The CDR3 contains 11 residues. The second PCR ran roughly 6 to 12 cycles with a sample-barcoded 5' primer and J-beta primers. From the 5' RACE reads, TCRdb called clonotypes with MiXCR, one entry per CDR3 protein. This table has fewer than 1,000,000 distinct CDR3 sequences, about 45% appearing once. Isolated PBMCs totaled at least 7 million in each sample. This record comes from a study of blood T cells in healthy people across ages.

V usage is TRBV7-9 and J usage is TRBJ2-2; unclear D gene. Material: blood. The clonotype was recovered from a man of 80 years or more in good health. CDR3 sequence (DNA): TGTGCCAGCATTCCAACCGGGGAGCTGTTTTTT. Its protein product is CASIPTGELFF. The complete variable domain, with remaining parts taken from reference TRBV7-9 and TRBJ2-2, reads DTGVSQNPRHKITKRGQNVTFRCDPISEHNRLYWYRQTLGQGPEFLTYFQNEAQLEKSRLLSDRFSAERPKGSFSTLEIQRTEQGDSAMYLCASIPTGELFFGEGSRLTVL.